A selection of T cell receptor beta chains follows, all from one sample in a study of blood T cell repertoires in COVID-19. Data came from immunoSEQ multiplex PCR; TCRdb stores just in-frame clones and leaves some out. The data hold roughly 200,000 clones, with around 86% observed a single time. Material for sequencing was PBMCs or T cells enriched from blood (not recorded which). The receptors were sampled from a woman in her 40s in a cohort exposed to, infected with or recovered from COVID-19 (not recorded which). Each CDR3 is given with its conserved first and last residue. The D gene is left open where the match is weak.

>TRBD1|TRBJ1-5|TRBV28
CASSFSGGLQPQHF
TGTGCCAGCAGTTTCTCAGGGGGTCTTCAGCCCCAGCATTTT
>NA|TRBJ2-5|TRBV9
CASNPGTPQETQYF
TGTGCCAGCAACCCGGGGACTCCCCAAGAGACCCAGTACTTC
>NA|TRBJ1-2|TRBV18
CASSPTDSKYGYTF
TGTGCCAGCTCACCAACGGACAGCAAGTATGGCTACACCTTC
>NA|TRBJ1-2|TRBV28
CASSPPTAPYGYTF
TGTGCCAGCAGTCCCCCGACAGCACCCTATGGCTACACCTTC
>NA|TRBJ1-1|TRBV5-1
CASSLVGGETEAFF
TGCGCCAGCAGCTTGGTCGGCGGGGAGACTGAAGCTTTCTTT
>NA|TRBJ2-1|TRBV15
CATSTKRGNEQFF
TGTGCCACCAGCACTAAAAGGGGGAATGAGCAGTTCTTC
>TRBD1|TRBJ1-2|TRBV7-2
CASSLSPGGYGYTF
TGTGCCAGCAGCTTAAGTCCAGGGGGATATGGCTACACCTTC
>NA|TRBJ1-2|TRBV6-1
CASSDGTVIPFYGYTF
TGTGCCAGCAGTGATGGAACAGTGATACCTTTCTATGGCTACACCTTC
>TRBD1|TRBJ1-5|TRBV19
CASSIYDRGQPQHF
TGTGCCAGTAGTATATATGACAGGGGTCAGCCCCAGCATTTT
>NA|TRBJ1-2|TRBV28
CASSSYNYGYTF
TGTGCCAGCAGTTCGTATAACTATGGCTACACCTTC
>TRBD2|TRBJ2-1|TRBV28
CASSSSGGGRFWSEQFF
TGTGCCAGCAGTTCCTCTGGGGGGGGGAGGTTTTGGAGTGAGCAGTTCTTC
>TRBD1|TRBJ1-1|TRBV6-5
CASSSGQGRTEAFF
TGTGCCAGCAGTTCTGGACAGGGAAGGACTGAAGCTTTCTTT
>TRBD2|TRBJ2-2|TRBV6-1
CASSERSGGYTGELFF
TGTGCCAGCAGTGAACGTAGCGGGGGATACACCGGGGAGCTGTTTTTT
>TRBD1|TRBJ1-6|TRBV30
CAWRGGDRGNSPLHF
TGTGCCTGGCGAGGGGGGGACAGGGGCAATTCACCCCTCCACTTT
>TRBD2|TRBJ2-3|TRBV27
CASSWGTSPSTDTQYF
TGTGCCAGCAGTTGGGGGACTAGCCCAAGCACAGATACGCAGTATTTT